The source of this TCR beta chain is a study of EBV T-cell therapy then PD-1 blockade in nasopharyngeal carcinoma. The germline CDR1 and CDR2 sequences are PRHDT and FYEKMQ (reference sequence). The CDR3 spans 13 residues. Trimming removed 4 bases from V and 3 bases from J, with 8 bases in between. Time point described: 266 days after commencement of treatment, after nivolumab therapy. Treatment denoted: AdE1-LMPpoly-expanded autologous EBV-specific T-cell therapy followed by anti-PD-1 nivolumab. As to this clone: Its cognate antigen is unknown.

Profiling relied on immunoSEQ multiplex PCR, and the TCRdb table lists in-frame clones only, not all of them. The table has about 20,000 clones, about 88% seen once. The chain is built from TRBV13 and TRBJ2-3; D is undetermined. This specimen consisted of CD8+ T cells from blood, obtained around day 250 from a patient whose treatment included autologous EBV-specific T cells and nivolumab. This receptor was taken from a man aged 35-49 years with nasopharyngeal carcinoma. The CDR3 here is CASSSWGTDTQYF. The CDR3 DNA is TGTGCCAGCAGCTCTTGGGGAACAGATACGCAGTATTTT.